The rows below give T cell receptor beta chains drawn from one sample of a study of T cells after posttransplantation cyclophosphamide. Produced via immunoSEQ multiplex PCR; TCRdb's table is partial and in-frame only. The sample holds tens of thousands of clones, and no clone turns up only once. The sequencing input was PBMCs. These receptors came from a woman aged 60-70 years in good health, CMV-negative, and a related stem cell transplant donor. The CDR3 runs from the conserved cysteine through the conserved F or W. A D gene is named only where the DNA matches it firmly.

>TRBV6-2/TRBV6-3|TRBJ1-1|TRBD1
CASSQGAYRGGTEAFF
>TRBV6-5|TRBJ1-1|-
CASSWTKVTEAFF
>TRBV6-4|TRBJ1-6|TRBD1
CARVLTRDRVYNSPLHF
>TRBV10-1|TRBJ2-4|-
CASRASGLAKNIQYF
>TRBV5-1|TRBJ1-5|-
CASSLAGGNQPQHF
>TRBV7-8|TRBJ2-5|TRBD2
CASSWTSGGALETQYF
>TRBV9|TRBJ1-2|-
CASSAGVTANYGYTF
>TRBV10-3|TRBJ2-2|TRBD1
CAISPGQGDTGELFF
>TRBV5-1|TRBJ2-3|-
CASSLGAANWADTQYF
>TRBV24-1|TRBJ2-5|-
CATSDLGSGYQETQYF
>TRBV4-2|TRBJ1-1|TRBD1
CASSQEGQAVEAFF
>TRBV30|TRBJ2-7|-
CAWSRGGNYEQYF
>TRBV7-2|TRBJ2-5|-
CASSLVQGWAQYF
>TRBV6-2/TRBV6-3|TRBJ1-1|-
CASTRGGALNTEAFF
>TRBV18|TRBJ1-1|-
CASSPYPRQAEAFF
>TRBV19|TRBJ1-6|-
CASSLGGPLHF
>TRBV28|TRBJ1-2|TRBD1
CASSIQTGNYGYTF
>TRBV30|TRBJ1-2|-
CAWRVTEFYGYTF
>TRBV19|TRBJ2-1|TRBD2
CATRGLAGAYNEQFF
>TRBV30|TRBJ1-2|TRBD1
CAWKSGGHRYTF
>TRBV2|TRBJ2-2|-
CATQSEGTGELFF
>TRBV7-3|TRBJ2-2|-
CASSFHRDYTGELFF
>TRBV28|TRBJ2-3|-
CASFEGLNTDTQYF
>TRBV28|TRBJ1-5|-
CASSFFALREQPQHF
>TRBV11-1|TRBJ2-2|TRBD2
CASSLGLAVGELFF
>TRBV29-1|TRBJ2-7|TRBD2
CSVDGVAGKSSYEQYF